Sequencing of this T cell receptor (beta chain) was carried out in a study of vaccination and CD4 T cells after COVID-19. Across the study: Spike peptides, overlapping and drawn from SARS-CoV-2, HCoV-NL63, HCoV-OC43 and HCoV-229E, were used to stimulate cells.

Scientists ran DNA taken from cultured CD4+ T cells through the Oncomine TCR Beta short-read assay for sequencing. Using its own MiXCR run on the PCR reads, TCRdb lists one record per CDR3 protein. The repertoire holds 6,900 or so distinct CDR3 sequences, roughly 36% seen once, with over 10% in the top ten. Sample treatment: approximately 11-day PBMC culture with coronavirus spike peptide pools or control peptides (ViraFEST assay). An unexposed donor provided the CD4+ T cells, which were collected before the COVID-19 pandemic (2011-2018). This clonotype was seen only once. Its antigen is not identified. CDR1 is MNHNS and CDR2 is SASEGT in the germline V gene. The junction had 9 bases not matched to a gene; V was cut back by 2 bases and J by 3 bases. There are 16 residues in the CDR3.

Specimen: CD4+ T cells from blood, cultured in vitro. The chain couples TRBV6-1 to TRBJ2-5; 7 nucleotides align to TRBD2. This receptor was identified in a human donor in good health. DNA for the CDR3: TGTGCCAGCAGTGAAATGCGCGGGGGTGGTAAAGAGACCCAGTACTTC. It encodes CASSEMRGGGKETQYF.